Following are 23 T cell receptor beta chains from one sample sequenced in a study of T cells in Graves' hyperthyroidism and ophthalmopathy. The investigators amplified TCR beta CDR3 regions from RNA transcripts. First-round RT-PCR with HTBI primers amplified the TCR CDR3 region. TCRdb itself ran the multiplex PCR reads through MiXCR, one entry per CDR3 protein. The table includes roughly 700,000 distinct CDR3 sequences, approximately 36% detected once. What was sequenced was blood. The origin of the receptors is a middle-aged woman with Graves' hyperthyroidism.

The V gene is TRBV7-2, the J gene TRBJ2-7, with TRBD2 identical over 10 bases. The CDR3 consists of 15 residues. Trimming removed 6 bases from V and 3 bases from J; junction bases left unmatched: 8. Germline loops: CDR1 SGHTA, CDR2 FQGNSA. The CDR3 DNA sequence: TGTGCCAGCAGATGGCGAGCTAGCGGGAGCTACGAGCAGTACTTC. Translated, it gives CASRWRASGSYEQYF.

This clonotype was recorded a few times. The chain combines TRBV5-6 with TRBJ1-1; D possibly corresponds to TRBD1 (5 bases). With 5 bases removed from V and 3 bases from J, the gap between germline ends came to 11 bases. The CDR3 extends over 13 amino acids. Germline CDR1 and CDR2: SGHDT and YYEEEE. The DNA of the CDR3 is TGTGCCAGCAGAGTGGGGACCTACACTGAAGCTTTCTTT. It encodes CASRVGTYTEAFF.

The chain is built from TRBV3-1 and TRBJ1-1; D ambiguous. Germline V gene data show CDR1 as LGHDT and CDR2 as YNNKEL (reference sequence). The CDR3 covers 16 residues. Trimming stripped 0 bases from V and 0 bases from J, with 11 bases between. The DNA of the CDR3 is TGTGCCAGCAGCCAAGATCCGGGCATACTGAACACTGAAGCTTTCTTT. Encoded protein: CASSQDPGILNTEAFF.

This clonotype was counted a few times. This chain connects TRBV10-2 to TRBJ1-2; 9 positions agree with TRBD1. This CDR3 has 13 residues. Germline loops: CDR1 WSHSY, CDR2 SAAADI. The trim removed 8 bases at V and 8 bases at J, leaving 9 bases unmatched. CDR3 bases: TGCGCCAGCCGGGACAGGGAGGTAGAGGGCTACACCTTC. Translating gives CASRDREVEGYTF.

This clonotype was picked up one time. The genes are TRBV2 and TRBJ2-7; TRBD1 matches 10 bases. Germline V gene sequence: CDR1 SNHLY, CDR2 FYNNEI. The CDR3 is 13 amino acids. V lost 6 bases, J lost 7 bases, and 6 bases stayed unmatched. CDR3 sequence: CASSDRGRGEQYF. CDR3 nucleotides: TGTGCCAGCAGCGACAGGGGGCGTGGGGAGCAGTACTTC.

This clonotype was picked up many times. One junction end does not reproduce the germline sequence, and a read error may be involved. The chain employs TRBV7-7 and TRBJ2-5; D ambiguous. The length of the CDR3 is 14 residues. The germline V gene encodes CDR1 SSHAT and CDR2 FNYEAQ (reference sequence). The CDR3 region has the DNA TGTGCTAGCAGCTTAACCCGAATTGGAGAGACCCAGTACTTC. It codes for CASSLTRIGETQYF.

With regard to this clonotype: Given the absence of the conserved phenylalanine or tryptophan at the CDR3 end, a read error is likely. The limits of the CDR3 on the DNA are not certain, so only TCRdb's listed CDR3 is given. This rearrangement joins TRBV12-3 or TRBV12-4 to TRBJ1-6. The CDR3 totals 10 residues, both ends included. Here the CDR3 reads CASSRGLTTL.

The chain has TRBV7-9 and TRBJ2-7, with 11 nucleotides matching TRBD2. With 5 bases clipped from V and 4 bases from J, the junction kept 13 bases outside the gene matches. Germline V CDR1 and CDR2: SEHNR, FQNEAQ (reference sequence). The length of the CDR3 is 17 residues. The CDR3 loop is CASSPSKELAGGYEQYF. The DNA of the CDR3 is TGTGCCAGCAGCCCATCCAAGGAGCTAGCGGGAGGTTACGAGCAGTACTTC.

The V and J genes are TRBV3-1 and TRBJ1-2; 8 nucleotides agree with TRBD1. With 1 base clipped from V and 4 bases from J, the junction kept 5 bases outside the gene matches. The CDR3 covers 15 residues. Germline V gene lookup returns CDR1 LGHDT and CDR2 YNNKEL (reference sequence). The CDR3 DNA reads as TGTGCCAGCAGCCAAGTCACCACAGGGGGCTATGGCTACACCTTC. Translating gives CASSQVTTGGYGYTF.

This clonotype showed up many times. The rearrangement links TRBV7-3 to TRBJ1-3, with 10 bases identical to TRBD1. There are 14 residues in the CDR3. Trimming took 5 bases from V and 8 from J; bases not matched to a gene: 6. Germline CDR1 is SGHTA and CDR2 is FQGTGA. The CDR3 sequence is CASSRDGTGDTIYF. The CDR3 coding sequence is TGTGCCAGCAGCCGAGACGGGACAGGGGACACCATATATTTT.

The rearrangement joins TRBV7-2 to TRBJ1-1; D possibly corresponds to TRBD1 (6 bases). CDR1 is SGHTA and CDR2 is FQGNSA in the germline V gene. This CDR3 has 14 amino acids. The V and J ends lost 5 bases and 4 bases respectively, with 14 bases between them. The CDR3 DNA reads as TGTGCCAGCAGCCCCCAAGGACAGCTCACTGAAGCTTTCTTT. Its protein product is CASSPQGQLTEAFF.

As to this clonotype: Germline and junction disagree at one end, which may indicate a read error. The J gene is TRBJ2-2, the V gene TRBV7-3, with TRBD1 matching over 10 bases. CDR1 and CDR2 from the germline V gene are SGHTA and FQGTGA. The CDR3 loop spans 19 amino acids. CDR3 amino acids: CASSHVFLMGQGSIGELFF. The CDR3 DNA follows: TGCGCCAGCAGCCACGTATTTTTGATGGGACAGGGGAGTATCGGGGAGCTGTTTTTT.

The table lists this clonotype with a few counts. The chain has TRBV3-1 and TRBJ1-2; D uncertain. The V end was cut by 5 bases, the J end by 4 bases, with 11 bases between. Germline values: CDR1 LGHDT, CDR2 YNNKEL (reference sequence). The CDR3 runs to 13 residues. CDR3 protein: CASSVDGPYGYTF. CDR3 DNA: TGTGCCAGCAGCGTGGATGGGCCCTATGGCTACACCTTC. Using reference TRBV3-1 and TRBJ1-2 for the parts outside the CDR3, the full variable domain is DTAVSQTPKYLVTQMGNDKSIKCEQNLGHDTMYWYKQDSKKFLKIMFSYNNKELIINETVPNRFSPKSPDKAHLNLHINSLELGDSAVYFCASSVDGPYGYTFGSGTRLTVV.

This clonotype was counted a few times. The genes are TRBV7-9 and TRBJ2-7; D uncertain. This CDR3 comprises 14 residues. Trimming took off 4 bases at V and 2 bases at J, with 12 bases between the two ends. Per the germline V gene, CDR1 is SEHNR and CDR2 is FQNEAQ (reference sequence). CDR3 in amino acids: CASSSSYRAYEQYF. CDR3 sequence (DNA): TGTGCCAGCAGCTCGTCATACAGAGCCTACGAGCAGTACTTC.

The V call is TRBV12-3 or TRBV12-4, the J call TRBJ1-2, with TRBD1 identical over 7 bases. The CDR3 has 16 residues. CDR3 DNA sequence: TGTGCTAGTTTGGGACCGCGACAGGGAAGGAGCTATGGCTACACCTTC. As protein: CASLGPRQGRSYGYTF.

This chain's CDR3 is CASSFKLAGDGRDTQYF. In DNA, the CDR3 is TGTGCCAGCAGCTTTAAACTAGCGGGAGATGGTAGAGATACGCAGTATTTT. The chain uses TRBV7-2 and TRBJ2-3, with 11 positions matching TRBD2. Germline-derived CDR1 and CDR2 are SGHTA and FQGNSA. V gave up 3 bases and J gave up 5 bases; unmatched junction bases: 10. The CDR3 length is 17 residues.

The chain couples TRBV19 to TRBJ2-6; D perhaps matches TRBD2 (5 bases). Trimming took off 3 bases at V and 2 bases at J, with 8 bases between the two ends. CDR3 length equals 15 residues. Germline values: CDR1 LNHDA, CDR2 SQIVND (reference sequence). The CDR3 sequence is CASSMREPGANVLTF. CDR3 nucleotides: TGTGCCAGTAGTATGAGGGAACCTGGGGCCAACGTCCTGACTTTC.

This clonotype was counted ten times or more. The chain has TRBV5-6 and TRBJ2-2; D is uncertain. Germline-derived CDR1 and CDR2 are SGHDT and YYEEEE. This CDR3 region has 13 residues. V dropped 1 base and J dropped 6 bases, with 7 bases sitting between them. CDR3 residues: CASSLPVPGELFF. In DNA form, the CDR3 reads TGTGCCAGCAGCTTGCCCGTCCCCGGGGAGCTGTTTTTT.

This clonotype has at least ten counts. V and J are TRBV20-1 and TRBJ1-1, with a weak D call TRBD1 (5 bases). The CDR3 has 14 residues. V was pared by 3 bases and J by 1 base, with 12 bases between. Germline assignment: CDR1 DFQATT and CDR2 SNEGSKA (reference sequence). The CDR3 sequence is CSASGGAANTEAFF. The CDR3 DNA is TGCAGTGCTAGTGGAGGGGCAGCGAACACTGAAGCTTTCTTT.

The chain links TRBV14 to TRBJ1-1; D call uncertain. The germline V and J ends were trimmed by 0 bases and 5 bases, with 10 bases remaining between them. Per germline, CDR1 SGHDN and CDR2 FVKESK. The length of the CDR3 is 14 residues. CDR3 amino acids: CASSQDTVKTEAFF. The CDR3, as DNA: TGTGCCAGCAGCCAAGACACGGTTAAGACTGAAGCTTTCTTT.

This chain joins TRBV7-2 and TRBJ1-4; TRBD1 aligns across 9 bases. The CDR3 loop spans 14 amino acids. Germline CDR1 reads SGHTA; CDR2 reads FQGNSA. V lost 6 bases, J lost 10 bases, and 9 bases stayed unmatched. The CDR3 coding sequence is TGTGCCAGCAGGTTCGACAGGGGGTCTGGAAAACTGTTTTTT. It codes for CASRFDRGSGKLFF.

This chain connects TRBV7-9 to TRBJ2-7, with D perhaps being TRBD1 or TRBD2 (6 bases each). CDR1 and CDR2 from the germline V gene are SEHNR and FQNEAQ (reference sequence). Trimming pared 7 bases from V and 4 bases from J, leaving 17 bases between. CDR3 length equals 14 residues. The CDR3 bases are TGTGCCAGCACTGTCGGGCGGGACATGTACGAGCAGTACTTC. This encodes CASTVGRDMYEQYF. Drawing the rest from reference TRBV7-9 and TRBJ2-7, the complete variable domain is DTGVSQNPRHKITKRGQNVTFRCDPISEHNRLYWYRQTLGQGPEFLTYFQNEAQLEKSRLLSDRFSAERPKGSFSTLEIQRTEQGDSAMYLCASTVGRDMYEQYFGPGTRLTVT.

This clonotype was picked up many times. This chain connects TRBV6-6 to TRBJ1-3; no clear D gene. With 2 bases removed from V and 1 base from J, the gap between germline ends came to 9 bases. This CDR3 has 15 amino acids. Germline V gene sequence: CDR1 MNHNY, CDR2 SVGAGI (reference sequence). The CDR3 region is CASSYEGASGNTIYF. Written as DNA, the CDR3 is TGTGCCAGCAGTTACGAAGGAGCTTCTGGAAACACCATATATTTT.